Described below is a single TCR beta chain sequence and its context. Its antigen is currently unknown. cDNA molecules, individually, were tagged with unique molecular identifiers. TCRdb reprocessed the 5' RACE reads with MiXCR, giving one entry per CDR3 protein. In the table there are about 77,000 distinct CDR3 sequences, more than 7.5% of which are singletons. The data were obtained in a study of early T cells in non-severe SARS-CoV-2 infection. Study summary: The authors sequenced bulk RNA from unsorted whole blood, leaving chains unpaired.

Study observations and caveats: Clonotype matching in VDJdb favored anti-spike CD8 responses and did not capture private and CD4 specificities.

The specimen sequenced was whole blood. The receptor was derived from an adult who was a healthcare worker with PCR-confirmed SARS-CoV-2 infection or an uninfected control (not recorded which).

In nucleotides, the CDR3 is TGTGCCAGCTCCCAAGGACTAGCCAATGAGCAGTTCTTC. Residues: CASSQGLANEQFF. This chain uses TRBV18 with TRBJ2-1; 8 bases fit TRBD2. Germline-derived CDR1 and CDR2 are KGHSH and LQKENI. The CDR3 is 13 amino acids. Trimming at V came to 6 bases and at J to 6 bases, leaving 4 bases not matched to a gene.